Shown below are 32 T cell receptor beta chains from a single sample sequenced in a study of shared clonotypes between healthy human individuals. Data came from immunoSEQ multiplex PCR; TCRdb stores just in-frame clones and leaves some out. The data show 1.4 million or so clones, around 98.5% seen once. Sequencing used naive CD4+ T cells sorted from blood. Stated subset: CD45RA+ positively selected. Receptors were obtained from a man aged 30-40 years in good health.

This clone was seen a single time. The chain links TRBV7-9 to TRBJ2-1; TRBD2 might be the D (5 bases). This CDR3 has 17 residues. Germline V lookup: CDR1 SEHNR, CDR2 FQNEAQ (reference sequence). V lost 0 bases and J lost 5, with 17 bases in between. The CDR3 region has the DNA TGTGCCAGCAGCTTAGCCCCCTGGGTAGCGAGGGACAATGAGCAGTTCTTC. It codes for CASSLAPWVARDNEQFF. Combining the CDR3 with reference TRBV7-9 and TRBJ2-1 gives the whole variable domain DTGVSQNPRHKITKRGQNVTFRCDPISEHNRLYWYRQTLGQGPEFLTYFQNEAQLEKSRLLSDRFSAERPKGSFSTLEIQRTEQGDSAMYLCASSLAPWVARDNEQFFGPGTRLTVL.

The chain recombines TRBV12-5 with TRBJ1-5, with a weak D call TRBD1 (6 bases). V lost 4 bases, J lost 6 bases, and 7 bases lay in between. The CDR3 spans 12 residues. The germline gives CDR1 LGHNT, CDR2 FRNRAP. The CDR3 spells CASGSGAQPQHF. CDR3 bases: TGTGCTAGTGGTTCGGGGGCTCAGCCCCAGCATTTT.

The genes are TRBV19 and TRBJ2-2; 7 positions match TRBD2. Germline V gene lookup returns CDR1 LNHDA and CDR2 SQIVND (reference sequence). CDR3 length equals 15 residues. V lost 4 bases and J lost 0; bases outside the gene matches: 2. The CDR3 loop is CASSRSGANTGELFF. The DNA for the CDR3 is TGTGCCAGTAGTAGGAGCGGGGCGAACACCGGGGAGCTGTTTTTT.

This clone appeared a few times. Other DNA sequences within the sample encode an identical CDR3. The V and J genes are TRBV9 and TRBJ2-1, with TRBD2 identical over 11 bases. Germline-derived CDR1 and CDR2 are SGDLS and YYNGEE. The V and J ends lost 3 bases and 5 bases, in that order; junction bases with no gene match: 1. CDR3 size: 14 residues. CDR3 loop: CASSGTSGHNEQFF. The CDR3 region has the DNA TGTGCCAGCAGCGGGACTAGCGGGCACAATGAGCAGTTCTTC.

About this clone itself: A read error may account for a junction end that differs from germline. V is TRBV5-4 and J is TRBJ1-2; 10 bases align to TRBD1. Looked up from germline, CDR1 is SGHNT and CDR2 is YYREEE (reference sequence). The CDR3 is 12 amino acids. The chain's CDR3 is CASRPGQGLFYF. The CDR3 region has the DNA TGTGCCTCTCGACCGGGACAGGGGCTCTTCTACTTC.

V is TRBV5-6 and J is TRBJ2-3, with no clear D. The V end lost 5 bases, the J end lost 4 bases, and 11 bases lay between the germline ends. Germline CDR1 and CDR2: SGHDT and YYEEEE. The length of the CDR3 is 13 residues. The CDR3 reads CASRFQGADTQYF. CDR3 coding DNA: TGTGCCAGCAGGTTTCAAGGAGCAGATACGCAGTATTTT.

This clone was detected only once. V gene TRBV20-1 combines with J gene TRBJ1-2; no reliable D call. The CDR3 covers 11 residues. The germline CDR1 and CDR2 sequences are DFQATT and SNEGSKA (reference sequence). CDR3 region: CRSSVHYGYTF. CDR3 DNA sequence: TGCAGAAGTTCAGTACACTATGGCTACACCTTC.

The CDR3 spells CASSNFGRESEWGDTQYF. The DNA for the CDR3 is TGTGCCAGCAGCAATTTCGGGCGGGAGAGTGAATGGGGAGATACGCAGTATTTT. This chain links TRBV6-4 with TRBJ2-3, with 7 bases that match TRBD2. The germline V gene encodes CDR1 MRHNA and CDR2 SNTAGT. V lost 6 bases, J lost 5 bases, and 20 bases stayed unmatched. This CDR3 has 18 residues.

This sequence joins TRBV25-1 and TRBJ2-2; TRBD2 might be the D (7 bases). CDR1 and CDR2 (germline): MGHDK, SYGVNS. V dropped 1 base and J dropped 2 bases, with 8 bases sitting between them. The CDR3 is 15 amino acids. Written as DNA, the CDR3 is TGTGCCAGCAGTGAATGGGGGGGCAACACCGGGGAGCTGTTTTTT. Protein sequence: CASSEWGGNTGELFF.

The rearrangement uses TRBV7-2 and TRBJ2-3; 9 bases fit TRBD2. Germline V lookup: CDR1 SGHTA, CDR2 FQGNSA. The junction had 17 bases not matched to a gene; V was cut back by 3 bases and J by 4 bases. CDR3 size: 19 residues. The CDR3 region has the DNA TGTGCCAGCAGCTTTACGGCGGCTAGCGGGGCTAGACGGGCAGATACGCAGTATTTT. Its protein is CASSFTAASGARRADTQYF.

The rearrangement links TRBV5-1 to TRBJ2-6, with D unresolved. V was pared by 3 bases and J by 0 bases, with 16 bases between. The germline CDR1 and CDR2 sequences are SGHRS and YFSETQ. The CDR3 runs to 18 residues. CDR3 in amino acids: CASSSVSSLSSGANVLTF. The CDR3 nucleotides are TGCGCCAGCAGCTCCGTCTCCAGCCTAAGCTCTGGGGCCAACGTCCTGACTTTC.

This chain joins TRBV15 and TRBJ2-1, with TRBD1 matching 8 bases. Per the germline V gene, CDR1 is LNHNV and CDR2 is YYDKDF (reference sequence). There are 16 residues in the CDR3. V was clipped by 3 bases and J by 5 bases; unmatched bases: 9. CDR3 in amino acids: CATSSKAGTGHNEQFF. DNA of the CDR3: TGTGCCACCAGCAGTAAAGCCGGGACAGGCCACAATGAGCAGTTCTTC.

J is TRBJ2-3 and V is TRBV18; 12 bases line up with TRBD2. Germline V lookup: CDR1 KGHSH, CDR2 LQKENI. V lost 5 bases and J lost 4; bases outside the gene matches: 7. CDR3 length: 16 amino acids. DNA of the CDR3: TGTGCCAGCTCAAATCTAGCGGGAGGGCCGGCAGATACGCAGTATTTT. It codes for CASSNLAGGPADTQYF.

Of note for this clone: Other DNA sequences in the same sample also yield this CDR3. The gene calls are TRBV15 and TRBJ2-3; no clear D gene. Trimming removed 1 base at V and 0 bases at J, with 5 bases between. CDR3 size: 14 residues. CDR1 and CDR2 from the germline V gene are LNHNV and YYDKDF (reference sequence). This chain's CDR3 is CATSRAGSTDTQYF. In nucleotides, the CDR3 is TGTGCCACCAGCAGAGCGGGTAGCACAGATACGCAGTATTTT.

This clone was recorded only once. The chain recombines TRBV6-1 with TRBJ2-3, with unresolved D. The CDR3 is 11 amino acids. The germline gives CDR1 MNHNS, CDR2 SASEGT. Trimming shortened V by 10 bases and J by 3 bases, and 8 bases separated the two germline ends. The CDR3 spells CANTLTDTQYF. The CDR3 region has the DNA TGTGCCAACACCCTAACAGATACGCAGTATTTT.

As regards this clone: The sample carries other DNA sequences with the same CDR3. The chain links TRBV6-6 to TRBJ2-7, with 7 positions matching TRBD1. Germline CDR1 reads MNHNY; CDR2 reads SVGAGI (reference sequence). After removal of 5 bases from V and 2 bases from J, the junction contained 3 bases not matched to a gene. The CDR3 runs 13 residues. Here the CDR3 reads CASSQDRAYEQYF. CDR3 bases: TGTGCCAGCAGTCAAGACAGGGCCTACGAGCAGTACTTC.

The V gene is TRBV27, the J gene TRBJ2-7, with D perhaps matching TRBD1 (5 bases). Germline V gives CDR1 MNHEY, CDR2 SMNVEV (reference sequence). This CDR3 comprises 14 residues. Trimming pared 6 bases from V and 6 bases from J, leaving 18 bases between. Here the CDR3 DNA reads TGTGCCAGCAGCATAGGCAGGGCTTATGGCGAGCAGTACTTC. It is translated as CASSIGRAYGEQYF.

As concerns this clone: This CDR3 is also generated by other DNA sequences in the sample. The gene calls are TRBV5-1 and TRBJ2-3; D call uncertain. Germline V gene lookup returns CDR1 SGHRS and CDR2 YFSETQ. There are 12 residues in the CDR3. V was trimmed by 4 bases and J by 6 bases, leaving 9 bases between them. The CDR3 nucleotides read TGCGCCAGCAGCCCTACAGCCGATACGCAGTATTTT. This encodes CASSPTADTQYF.

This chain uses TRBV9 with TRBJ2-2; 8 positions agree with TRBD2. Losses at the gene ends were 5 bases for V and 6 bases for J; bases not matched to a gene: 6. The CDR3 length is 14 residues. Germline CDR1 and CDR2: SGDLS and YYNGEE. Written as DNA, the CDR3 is TGTGCCAGCAGGGGAGCGGGAGTGGCCGGGGAGCTGTTTTTT. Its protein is CASRGAGVAGELFF.

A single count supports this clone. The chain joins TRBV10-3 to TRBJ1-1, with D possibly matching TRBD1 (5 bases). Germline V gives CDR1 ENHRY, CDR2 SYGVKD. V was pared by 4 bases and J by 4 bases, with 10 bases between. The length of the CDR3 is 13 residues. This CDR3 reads CAISAGAGTEAFF. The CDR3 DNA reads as TGTGCCATCAGTGCTGGGGCCGGCACTGAAGCTTTCTTT.

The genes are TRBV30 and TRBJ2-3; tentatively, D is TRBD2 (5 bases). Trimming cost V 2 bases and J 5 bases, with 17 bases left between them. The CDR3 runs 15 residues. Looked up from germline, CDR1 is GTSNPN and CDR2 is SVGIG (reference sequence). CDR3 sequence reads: CAWSKWENRGDTQYF. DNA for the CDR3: TGTGCCTGGAGTAAATGGGAGAACCGGGGAGATACGCAGTATTTT.

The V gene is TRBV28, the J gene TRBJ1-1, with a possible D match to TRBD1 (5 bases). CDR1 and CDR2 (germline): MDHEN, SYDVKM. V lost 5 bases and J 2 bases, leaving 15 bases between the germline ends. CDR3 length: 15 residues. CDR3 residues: CASSIGTGINTEAFF. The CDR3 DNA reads TGTGCCAGCAGTATAGGGACGGGGATAAACACTGAAGCTTTCTTT.

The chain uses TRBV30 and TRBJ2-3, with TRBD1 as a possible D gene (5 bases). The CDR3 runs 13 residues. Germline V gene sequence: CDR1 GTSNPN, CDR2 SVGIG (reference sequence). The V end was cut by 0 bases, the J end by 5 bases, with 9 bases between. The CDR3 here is CAWSVHQGDTQYF. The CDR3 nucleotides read TGTGCCTGGAGTGTACATCAGGGAGATACGCAGTATTTT.

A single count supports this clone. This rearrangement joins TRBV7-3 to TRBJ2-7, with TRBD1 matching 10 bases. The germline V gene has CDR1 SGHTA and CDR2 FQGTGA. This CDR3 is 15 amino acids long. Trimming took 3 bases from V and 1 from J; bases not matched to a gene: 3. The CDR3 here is CASSLTGGKSYEQYF. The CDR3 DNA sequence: TGTGCCAGCAGCTTGACAGGGGGCAAATCCTACGAGCAGTACTTC.

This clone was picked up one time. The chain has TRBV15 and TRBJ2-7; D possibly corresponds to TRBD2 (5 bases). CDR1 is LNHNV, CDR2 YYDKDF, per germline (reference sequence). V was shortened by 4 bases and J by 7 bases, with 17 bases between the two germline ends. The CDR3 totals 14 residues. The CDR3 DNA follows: TGTGCCACCAGCACTTCAAGAGGGTTGGGGGAGCAGTACTTC. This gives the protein CATSTSRGLGEQYF.

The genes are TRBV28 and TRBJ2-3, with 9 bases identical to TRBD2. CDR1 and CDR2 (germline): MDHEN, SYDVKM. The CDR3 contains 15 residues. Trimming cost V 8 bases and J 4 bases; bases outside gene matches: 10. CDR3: CASPPSSGNPDTQYF. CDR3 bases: TGTGCCAGCCCGCCCTCTAGCGGGAACCCAGATACGCAGTATTTT.

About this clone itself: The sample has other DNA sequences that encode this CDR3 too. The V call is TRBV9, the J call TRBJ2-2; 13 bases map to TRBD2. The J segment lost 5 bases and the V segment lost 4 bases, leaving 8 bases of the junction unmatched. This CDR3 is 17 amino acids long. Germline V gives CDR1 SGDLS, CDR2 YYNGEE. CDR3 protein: CASSSRTSGSLTGELFF. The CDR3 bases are TGTGCCAGCAGCTCGAGGACTAGCGGGAGTTTAACCGGGGAGCTGTTTTTT.

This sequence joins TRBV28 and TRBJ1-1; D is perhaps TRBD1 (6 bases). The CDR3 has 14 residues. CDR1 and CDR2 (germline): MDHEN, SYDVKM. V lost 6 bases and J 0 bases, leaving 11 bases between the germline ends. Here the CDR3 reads CASRNWDMNTEAFF. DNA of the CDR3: TGTGCCAGCAGAAACTGGGACATGAACACTGAAGCTTTCTTT.

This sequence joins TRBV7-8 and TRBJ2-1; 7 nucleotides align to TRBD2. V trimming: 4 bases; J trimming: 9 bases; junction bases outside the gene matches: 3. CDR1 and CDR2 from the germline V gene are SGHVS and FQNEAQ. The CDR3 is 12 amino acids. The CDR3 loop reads CASSSQRGEQFF. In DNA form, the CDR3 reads TGTGCCAGCAGCTCCCAGCGGGGTGAGCAGTTCTTC.

The CDR3 region is CASSSRGQTQYF. CDR3 coding DNA: TGTGCCAGCAGCTCCAGGGGTCAGACCCAGTACTTC. The V gene is TRBV11-2, the J gene TRBJ2-5; D is perhaps TRBD1 (6 bases). Trimming took off 4 bases at V and 6 bases at J, with 9 bases between the two ends. Germline-derived CDR1 and CDR2 are SGHAT and FQNNGV. This CDR3 region has 12 residues.

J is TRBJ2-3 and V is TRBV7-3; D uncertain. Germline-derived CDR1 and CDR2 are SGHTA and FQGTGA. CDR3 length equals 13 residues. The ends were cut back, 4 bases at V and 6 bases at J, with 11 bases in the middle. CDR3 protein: CASSSSARDTQYF. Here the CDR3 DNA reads TGTGCCAGCAGCTCCTCTGCCCGGGATACGCAGTATTTT.

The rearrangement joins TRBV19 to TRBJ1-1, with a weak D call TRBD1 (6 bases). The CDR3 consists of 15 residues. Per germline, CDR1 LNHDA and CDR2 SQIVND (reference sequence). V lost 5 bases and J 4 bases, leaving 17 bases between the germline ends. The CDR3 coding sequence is TGTGCCAGTAGTCGTTGGGGGGCCCCGGCCACTGAAGCTTTCTTT. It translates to CASSRWGAPATEAFF.